A single sample is the source of the 27 T cell receptor beta chains below, sequenced in a study of blood T cells in healthy people across ages. A J-beta primer mix and a sample-barcoded 5' primer were used in a second PCR of roughly 7 to 12 cycles. TCRdb reprocessed the 5' RACE reads via MiXCR and lists one record per CDR3 protein. The sample records over 500,000 distinct CDR3 sequences, 40% to 65% being singletons. The material sequenced was blood. The receptors shown here come from a woman at least 80 years old in good health.

The rearrangement joins TRBV7-6 to TRBJ1-2; a weak D match, TRBD1 (5 bases). Germline V gene lookup returns CDR1 SGHVS and CDR2 FNYEAQ. V lost 5 bases, J lost 4 bases, and 17 bases lay in between. The length of the CDR3 is 15 residues. CDR3 coding DNA: TGTGCCAGCAGCCCCCTTGCTGACAGCGGCTATGGCTACACCTTC. Translated, it gives CASSPLADSGYGYTF.

This clonotype was seen only a few times. The chain joins TRBV29-1 to TRBJ2-1, with D possibly matching TRBD2 (6 bases). Near its end, the DNA agrees better with TRBJ2-7, so the J call may be wrong. The V gene's germline CDR1 is SQVTM and CDR2 ANQGSEA. CDR3 length equals 19 residues. The CDR3, as DNA: TGCAGCGCCCGACCTGGGGCAGGTCTAATCGGGAGCTCCTACAATGAGCAGTACTTC. Its protein product is CSARPGAGLIGSSYNEQYF.

The CDR3 protein is CASSRSGHIGSSYEQYF. DNA for the CDR3: TGTGCCAGCAGCAGAAGTGGACACATCGGGAGTTCCTACGAGCAGTACTTC. V gene TRBV11-2 combines with J gene TRBJ2-7; tentatively, D is TRBD2 (6 bases). CDR3 length: 17 amino acids. Per germline, CDR1 SGHAT and CDR2 FQNNGV. Trimming took 5 bases from V and 1 from J, leaving 21 bases between them.

The rearrangement uses TRBV29-1 and TRBJ2-5; TRBD2 matches 8 bases. Germline CDR1 reads SQVTM; CDR2 reads ANQGSEA. The CDR3 has 16 amino acids. The V gene end was trimmed by 7 bases and the J gene end by 2 bases; junction bases not matched to a gene: 15. As DNA, the CDR3 is TGCAGCGCGGACAAGCGGGGGCGTAGTACTCAAGAGACCCAGTACTTC. It encodes CSADKRGRSTQETQYF.

This chain connects TRBV18 to TRBJ2-7; TRBD2 matches 11 bases. The CDR3 has 14 residues. After removal of 8 bases from V and 2 bases from J, the junction contained 5 bases not matched to a gene. Per germline, CDR1 KGHSH and CDR2 LQKENI. CDR3 nucleotide sequence: TGTGCCAGCGCCGGGACTAGCGGTACCTACGAGCAGTACTTC. Its protein product is CASAGTSGTYEQYF.

This clonotype was seen many times. J is TRBJ2-7 and V is TRBV20-1; 10 bases are a match to TRBD1. The germline gives CDR1 DFQATT, CDR2 SNEGSKA (reference sequence). This CDR3 spans 13 amino acids. Trimming took 6 bases from V and 3 from J; bases not matched to a gene: 5. The CDR3 nucleotides read TGCAGTGCGCACCGGGACAGGGGCTACGAGCAGTACTTC. Amino acids: CSAHRDRGYEQYF.

This clonotype has a count of ten or more. This chain uses TRBV20-1 with TRBJ2-5, with 11 bases that match TRBD1. J was trimmed by 8 bases and V by 3 bases; bases with no gene match: 11. The CDR3 has 15 residues. Germline CDR1 is DFQATT and CDR2 is SNEGSKA (reference sequence). Written as DNA, the CDR3 is TGCAGTGCTAGCCCACTGCCGGACAGGGGGCAAACCCAGTACTTC. Translation: CSASPLPDRGQTQYF.

The chain links TRBV5-1 to TRBJ2-3; D is unresolved. V was shortened by 7 bases and J by 1 base, with 16 bases between the two germline ends. This CDR3 contains 15 residues. Germline V gene data show CDR1 as SGHRS and CDR2 as YFSETQ. The CDR3 sequence is CASGWQPLGTDTQYF. In DNA, the CDR3 is TGCGCCAGCGGTTGGCAGCCACTGGGCACAGATACGCAGTATTTT.

The chain joins TRBV15 to TRBJ1-6, with D possibly TRBD1 on 6 matching bases. Trimming took off 2 bases at V and 8 bases at J, with 13 bases between the two ends. CDR1 is LNHNV, CDR2 YYDKDF, per germline (reference sequence). The CDR3 is 15 amino acids. DNA for the CDR3: TGTGCCACCAGCAGATCTCAAACAGGGTATTCACCCCTCCACTTT. Its protein product is CATSRSQTGYSPLHF.

CDR3 DNA: TGCAGCGTTAAAAACAGGGGGGGTGAGCAGTACTTC. Encoded protein: CSVKNRGGEQYF. V usage is TRBV29-1 and J usage is TRBJ2-5; TRBD1 might be the D (8 bases). Germline V gene lookup returns CDR1 SQVTM and CDR2 ANQGSEA. This CDR3 spans 12 amino acids. V lost 5 bases and J lost 11, with 18 bases in between. The variable domain in full, with the rest retrieved from reference TRBV29-1 and TRBJ2-5, is SAVISQKPSRDICQRGTSLTIQCQVDSQVTMMFWYRQQPGQSLTLIATANQGSEATYESGFVIDKFPISRPNLTFSTLTVSNMSPEDSSIYLCSVKNRGGEQYFGPGTRLLVL.

The sample holds many counts of this clonotype. The rearrangement links TRBV6-5 to TRBJ2-7; TRBD1 aligns across 7 bases. CDR3 size: 13 residues. The ends lost 6 bases at V and 1 base at J; junction bases unmatched: 3. Germline V lookup: CDR1 MNHEY, CDR2 SVGAGI. The DNA for the CDR3 is TGTGCCAGCAGCCTGGGACAGTCCTACGAGCAGTACTTC. Residues: CASSLGQSYEQYF.

In this sample, this clonotype turned up a few times. This chain uses TRBV7-8 with TRBJ2-7; 7 bases agree with TRBD2. V gave up 2 bases and J gave up 6 bases; unmatched junction bases: 10. From germline, CDR1 is SGHVS and CDR2 FQNEAQ. CDR3 length: 15 residues. In nucleotides, the CDR3 is TGTGCCAGCAGCTTACGTTCCCTAGCGGACTGCGAGCAGTACTTC. Translating gives CASSLRSLADCEQYF.

The count of this clonotype is one. This chain uses TRBV29-1 with TRBJ1-1; D is unresolved. V dropped 7 bases and J dropped 7 bases, with 13 bases sitting between them. The CDR3 has 11 amino acids. From germline, CDR1 is SQVTM and CDR2 ANQGSEA. CDR3 loop: CSAVVDFEAFF. The CDR3 region has the DNA TGCAGCGCCGTGGTGGACTTTGAAGCTTTCTTT.

The CDR3 sequence is CASSRERFSYEQYF. As DNA, the CDR3 is TGTGCCAGCAGCCGGGAGCGTTTCTCCTACGAGCAGTACTTC. The V gene is TRBV3-1, the J gene TRBJ2-7; weak D call: TRBD2 (5 bases). This CDR3 is built from 14 residues. The germline V gene encodes CDR1 LGHDT and CDR2 YNNKEL (reference sequence). V was trimmed by 4 bases and J by 0 bases, leaving 10 bases between them.

The rearrangement joins TRBV7-9 to TRBJ2-3; D might be TRBD1 (6 bases). From germline, CDR1 is SEHNR and CDR2 FQNEAQ (reference sequence). CDR3 length equals 17 residues. V was shortened by 4 bases and J by 1 base, with 18 bases between the two germline ends. The DNA for the CDR3 is TGTGCCAGCAGCTCTCATCGCGCCCCAGGGGGCACAGATACGCAGTATTTT. Translated, it gives CASSSHRAPGGTDTQYF.

Only a few counts were recorded for this clonotype. The rearrangement uses TRBV20-1 and TRBJ2-5; D tentatively reads TRBD1 or TRBD2 (5 bases each). The CDR3 has 12 amino acids. Germline lookup yields CDR1 DFQATT and CDR2 SNEGSKA (reference sequence). The CDR3 bases are TGCAGCCCTTTGGGGGACCAAGAGACCCAGTACTTC. Translation: CSPLGDQETQYF.

This clonotype was seen at least ten times. This chain connects TRBV28 to TRBJ2-1; 9 bases fit TRBD1. CDR1 is MDHEN, CDR2 SYDVKM, per germline. V was pared by 6 bases and J by 5 bases, with 8 bases of the junction left unmatched. This CDR3 has 15 amino acids. Here the CDR3 DNA reads TGTGCCAGCAGCGCGCGGACAGGGGTCAACAATGAGCAGTTCTTC. As protein: CASSARTGVNNEQFF.

There are a few counts of this clonotype. J is TRBJ2-2 and V is TRBV9, with 8 nucleotides matching TRBD2. Germline V gives CDR1 SGDLS, CDR2 YYNGEE. Trimming cost V 4 bases and J 5 bases; bases outside gene matches: 10. The CDR3 contains 16 residues. The CDR3 DNA reads TGTGCCAGCAGCCCTCGACTAGCGCGGCCTACCGGGGAGCTGTTTTTT. Its translation: CASSPRLARPTGELFF.

The chain recombines TRBV28 with TRBJ1-2; D uncertain. The germline V and J ends were trimmed by 3 bases and 8 bases, with 19 bases remaining between them. The CDR3 is 15 amino acids. Germline V gene sequence: CDR1 MDHEN, CDR2 SYDVKM. The CDR3 sequence: CASSFPMRVGEGYTF. The CDR3 bases are TGTGCCAGCAGTTTCCCCATGCGCGTAGGAGAGGGCTACACCTTC.

In this sample, this clonotype turned up many times. The V and J genes are TRBV6-5 and TRBJ2-3, with 8 bases aligning to TRBD2. With V trimmed by 5 bases and J by 1 base, 5 bases remained unmatched. Germline V lookup: CDR1 MNHEY, CDR2 SVGAGI. The CDR3 has 15 residues. CDR3 residues: CASSIGLARTDTQYF. The CDR3 DNA reads as TGTGCCAGCAGTATAGGACTAGCCCGCACAGATACGCAGTATTTT.

This clonotype was found a few times. The gene calls are TRBV24-1 and TRBJ2-5; D unclear. The CDR3 sequence is 11 residues long. The V end lost 5 bases, the J end lost 11 bases, and 11 bases lay between the germline ends. From germline, CDR1 is KGHDR and CDR2 SFDVKD. The CDR3 spells CATSVFNEQYF. CDR3 DNA: TGTGCCACCAGTGTTTTCAATGAGCAGTACTTC.

The J gene is TRBJ2-5, the V gene TRBV29-1; the D is unclear. The ends were cut back, 7 bases at V and 7 bases at J, with 19 bases in the middle. Germline assignment: CDR1 SQVTM and CDR2 ANQGSEA. The CDR3 has 13 residues. CDR3 sequence: CSALTTGSGTQYF. The CDR3 DNA follows: TGCAGCGCCCTGACCACGGGTTCAGGGACCCAGTACTTC.

J is TRBJ2-7 and V is TRBV6-2 or TRBV6-3; D gene uncertain. Trimming pared 8 bases from V and 7 bases from J, leaving 15 bases between. Germline V gives CDR1 MNHEY, CDR2 SVGEGT. The CDR3 sequence is 12 residues long. The CDR3 DNA is TGTGCCAGCGGGAAGGGTTACAATGAGCAGTACTTC. Translated, it gives CASGKGYNEQYF.

V usage is TRBV20-1 and J usage is TRBJ1-1; D possibly corresponds to TRBD1 (5 bases). V was trimmed by 0 bases and J by 3 bases, leaving 20 bases between them. Germline V gene data show CDR1 as DFQATT and CDR2 as SNEGSKA (reference sequence). This CDR3 is built from 17 residues. The CDR3 here is CSARDKQSPGGYTEAFF. The DNA for the CDR3 is TGCAGTGCTAGAGATAAACAGTCACCTGGGGGATACACTGAAGCTTTCTTT.

The V and J genes are TRBV10-3 and TRBJ1-2; D is uncertain. V lost 8 bases to trimming and J lost 5 bases, with 12 bases between them. CDR1 and CDR2 (germline): ENHRY, SYGVKD. The CDR3 consists of 12 residues. The CDR3: CAIGSGGYGYTF. The CDR3 region has the DNA TGTGCCATCGGGTCAGGAGGGTATGGCTACACCTTC.

A word on this clonotype: Compared with germline, one end of the junction differs, possibly owing to a read error. The V call is TRBV4-3, the J call TRBJ2-5, with unresolved D. The CDR3 runs to 13 residues. The germline V gene has CDR1 LGHNA and CDR2 YSLEER. CDR3 nucleotide sequence: TGCGCCAGCAGCCGTCGGGTAGCAGAGACCCGGTACTTC. Protein product: CASSRRVAETRYF.

This sequence joins TRBV6-2 or TRBV6-3 and TRBJ2-7, with D tentatively TRBD1 or TRBD2 (5 bases each). The CDR3 is 14 amino acids. V was cut by 7 bases and J by 3 bases, with 16 bases left in between. CDR1 is MNHEY, CDR2 SVGEGT, per germline. In DNA form, the CDR3 reads TGTGCCAGCACCACCGGCTGGGGGAACTACGAGCAGTACTTC. Its translation: CASTTGWGNYEQYF.